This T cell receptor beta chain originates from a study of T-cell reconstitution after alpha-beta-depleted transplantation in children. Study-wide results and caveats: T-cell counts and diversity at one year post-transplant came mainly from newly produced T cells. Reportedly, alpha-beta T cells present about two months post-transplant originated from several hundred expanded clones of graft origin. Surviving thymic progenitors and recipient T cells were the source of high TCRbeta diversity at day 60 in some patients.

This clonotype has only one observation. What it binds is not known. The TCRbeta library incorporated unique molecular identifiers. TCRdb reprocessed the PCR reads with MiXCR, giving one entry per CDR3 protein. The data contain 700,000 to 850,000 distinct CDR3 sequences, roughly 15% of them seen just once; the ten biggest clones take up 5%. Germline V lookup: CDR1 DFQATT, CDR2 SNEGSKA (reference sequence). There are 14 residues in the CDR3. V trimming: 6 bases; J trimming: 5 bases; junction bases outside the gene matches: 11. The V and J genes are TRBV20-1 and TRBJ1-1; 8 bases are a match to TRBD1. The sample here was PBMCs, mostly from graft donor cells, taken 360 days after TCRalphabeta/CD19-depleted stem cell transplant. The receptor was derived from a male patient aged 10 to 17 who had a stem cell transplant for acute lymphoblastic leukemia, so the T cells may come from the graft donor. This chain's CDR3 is CSARWSGGATEAFF. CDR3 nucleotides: TGCAGTGCACGTTGGTCAGGGGGCGCAACTGAAGCTTTCTTT.